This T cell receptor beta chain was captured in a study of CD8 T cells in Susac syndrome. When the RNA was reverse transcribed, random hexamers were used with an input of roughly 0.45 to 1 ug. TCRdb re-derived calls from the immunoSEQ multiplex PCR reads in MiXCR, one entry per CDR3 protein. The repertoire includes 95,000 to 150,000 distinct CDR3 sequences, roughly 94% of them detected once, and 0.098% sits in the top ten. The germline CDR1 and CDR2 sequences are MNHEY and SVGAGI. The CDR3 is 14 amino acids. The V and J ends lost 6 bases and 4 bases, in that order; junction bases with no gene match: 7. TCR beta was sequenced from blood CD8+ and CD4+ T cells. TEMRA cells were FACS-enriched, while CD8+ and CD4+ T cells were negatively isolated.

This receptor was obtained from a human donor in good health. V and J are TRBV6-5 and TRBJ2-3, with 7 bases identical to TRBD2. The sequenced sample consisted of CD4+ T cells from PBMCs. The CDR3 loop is CASRSTSSPDTQYF. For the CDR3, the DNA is TGTGCCAGCAGATCGACTAGCTCCCCAGATACGCAGTATTTT.